This paragraph reports one T cell receptor (beta chain). As yet, its antigen is unknown. The data derive from a study of OX40 agonist ivuxolimab in advanced cancers. Study at large: Ivuxolimab, an antibody acting as an agonist of OX40 (CD134), was used to treat patients. Participants, 82.7% male, averaged approximately 65 years of age, ranging from roughly 23 to 80.

General observations from the study: No determination was made of the antigen specificity of the expanded peripheral T cells.

Using immunoSEQ multiplex PCR, the repertoire was profiled, and TCRdb retains in-frame clones only, with some absent. The sample has 60,000 to 75,000 clones; 83% are singletons. Trimming took off 2 bases at V and 5 bases at J, with 12 bases between the two ends. CDR1 MDHEN and CDR2 SYDVKM come from the germline V gene. CDR3 length: 14 residues. The receptor's source is an adult with an advanced solid tumor such as melanoma, head and neck, liver or kidney cancer. The chain links TRBV28 to TRBJ2-5; D could derive from TRBD1 or TRBD2 (5 bases each). This specimen consisted of CD4+ or CD8+ T cells sorted from blood, obtained in a trial of the OX40 agonist ivuxolimab. Here the CDR3 DNA reads TGTGCCAGCAGTTTAAGCTCCTGGGGGGAGACCCAGTACTTC. This sequence encodes CASSLSSWGETQYF.